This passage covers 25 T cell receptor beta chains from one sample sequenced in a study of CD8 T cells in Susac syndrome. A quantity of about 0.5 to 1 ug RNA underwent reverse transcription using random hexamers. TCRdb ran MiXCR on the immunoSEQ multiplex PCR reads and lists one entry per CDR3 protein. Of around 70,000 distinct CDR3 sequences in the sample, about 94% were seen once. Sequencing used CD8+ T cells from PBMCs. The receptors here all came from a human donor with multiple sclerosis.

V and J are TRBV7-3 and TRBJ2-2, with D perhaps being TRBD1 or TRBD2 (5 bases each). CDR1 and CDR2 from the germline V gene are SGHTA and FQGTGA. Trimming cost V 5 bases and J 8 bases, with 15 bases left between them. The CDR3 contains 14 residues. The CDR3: CASSVGPLGGELFF. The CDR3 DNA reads TGTGCCAGCAGCGTGGGACCTTTAGGGGGGGAGCTGTTTTTT.

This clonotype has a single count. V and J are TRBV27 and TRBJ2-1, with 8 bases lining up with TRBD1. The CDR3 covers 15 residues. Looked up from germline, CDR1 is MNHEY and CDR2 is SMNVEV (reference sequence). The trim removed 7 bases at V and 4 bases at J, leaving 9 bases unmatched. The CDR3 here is CASMAGTGGYNEQFF. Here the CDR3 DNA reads TGTGCCAGCATGGCCGGGACAGGCGGATACAATGAGCAGTTCTTC.

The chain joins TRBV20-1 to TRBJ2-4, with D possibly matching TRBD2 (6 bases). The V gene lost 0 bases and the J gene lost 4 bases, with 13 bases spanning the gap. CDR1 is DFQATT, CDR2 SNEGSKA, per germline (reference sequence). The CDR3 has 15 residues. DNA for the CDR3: TGCAGTGCTAGAGATTCGATGGCGGGAAAAAACATTCAGTACTTC. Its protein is CSARDSMAGKNIQYF.

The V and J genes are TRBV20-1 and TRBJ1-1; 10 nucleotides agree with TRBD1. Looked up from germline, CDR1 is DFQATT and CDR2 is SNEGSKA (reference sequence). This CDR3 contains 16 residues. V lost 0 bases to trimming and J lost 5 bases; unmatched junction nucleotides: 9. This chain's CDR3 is CSARDPTGGFGTEAFF. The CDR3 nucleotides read TGCAGTGCTAGAGACCCGACAGGGGGCTTTGGGACTGAAGCTTTCTTT.

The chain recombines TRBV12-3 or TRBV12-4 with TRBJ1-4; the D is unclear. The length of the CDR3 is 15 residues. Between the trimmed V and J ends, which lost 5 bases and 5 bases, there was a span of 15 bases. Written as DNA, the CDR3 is TGTGCCAGCAGTGCGTCGGAAGGATGGAATGAAAAACTGTTTTTT. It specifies CASSASEGWNEKLFF.

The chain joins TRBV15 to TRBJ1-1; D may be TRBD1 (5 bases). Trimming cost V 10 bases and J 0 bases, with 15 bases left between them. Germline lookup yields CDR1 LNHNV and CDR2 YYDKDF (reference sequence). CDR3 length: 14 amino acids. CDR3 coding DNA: TGTGCCATCGACCGGGACGGTTTGAACACTGAAGCTTTCTTT. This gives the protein CAIDRDGLNTEAFF.

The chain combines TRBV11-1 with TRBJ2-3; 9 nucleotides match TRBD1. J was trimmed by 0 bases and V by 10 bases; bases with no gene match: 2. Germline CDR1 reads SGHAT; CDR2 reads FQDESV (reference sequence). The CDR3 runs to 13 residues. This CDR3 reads CAIGTGSTDTQYF. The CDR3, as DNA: TGTGCCATCGGGACAGGGAGCACAGATACGCAGTATTTT.

The CDR3 DNA follows: TGTGCCAGCAGCTTGGTCACAGGAACGAACACTGAAGCTTTCTTT. This translates into CASSLVTGTNTEAFF. This rearrangement joins TRBV5-4 to TRBJ1-1; a weak D match, TRBD1 (5 bases). Germline V CDR1 and CDR2: SGHNT, YYREEE (reference sequence). The germline V and J ends were trimmed by 0 bases and 1 base, with 10 bases remaining between them. The CDR3 contains 15 residues.

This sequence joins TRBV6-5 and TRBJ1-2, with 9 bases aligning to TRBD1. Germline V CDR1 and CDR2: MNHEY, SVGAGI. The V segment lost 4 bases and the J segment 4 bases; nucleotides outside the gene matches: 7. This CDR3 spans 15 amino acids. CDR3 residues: CASSWGPGQGYGYTF. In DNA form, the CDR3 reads TGTGCCAGCAGTTGGGGTCCGGGACAGGGCTATGGCTACACCTTC.

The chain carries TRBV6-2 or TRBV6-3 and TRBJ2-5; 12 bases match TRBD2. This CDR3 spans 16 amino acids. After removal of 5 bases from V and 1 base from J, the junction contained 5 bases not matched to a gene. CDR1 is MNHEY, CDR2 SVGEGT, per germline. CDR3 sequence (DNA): TGTGCCAGCAGTACTCGGACTAGCGGGGCCCAAGAGACCCAGTACTTC. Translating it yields CASSTRTSGAQETQYF.

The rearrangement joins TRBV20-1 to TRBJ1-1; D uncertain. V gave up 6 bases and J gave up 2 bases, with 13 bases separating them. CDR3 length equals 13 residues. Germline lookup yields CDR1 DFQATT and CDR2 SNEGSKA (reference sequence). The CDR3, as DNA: TGCAGTGCGCAATTACCAGGAAACACTGAAGCTTTCTTT. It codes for CSAQLPGNTEAFF.

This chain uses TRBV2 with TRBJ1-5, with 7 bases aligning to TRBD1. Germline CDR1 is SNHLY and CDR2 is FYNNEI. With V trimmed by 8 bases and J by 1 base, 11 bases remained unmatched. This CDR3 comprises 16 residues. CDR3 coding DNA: TGTGCCAGCTTAAGGGACAGCCCCTCCAGCAATCAGCCCCAGCATTTT. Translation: CASLRDSPSSNQPQHF.

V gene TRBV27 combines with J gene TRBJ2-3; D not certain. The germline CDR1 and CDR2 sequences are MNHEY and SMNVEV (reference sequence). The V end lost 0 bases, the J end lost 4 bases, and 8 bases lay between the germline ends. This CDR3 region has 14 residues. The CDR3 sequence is CASSLSSSSDTQYF. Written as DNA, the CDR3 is TGTGCCAGCAGTTTATCGTCGTCATCAGATACGCAGTATTTT.

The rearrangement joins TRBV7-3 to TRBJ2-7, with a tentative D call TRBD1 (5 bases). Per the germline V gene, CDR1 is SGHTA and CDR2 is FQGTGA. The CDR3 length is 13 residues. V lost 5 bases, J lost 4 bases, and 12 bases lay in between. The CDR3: CASSLNTGYEQYF. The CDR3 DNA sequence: TGTGCCAGCAGCCTTAATACAGGTTACGAGCAGTACTTC.

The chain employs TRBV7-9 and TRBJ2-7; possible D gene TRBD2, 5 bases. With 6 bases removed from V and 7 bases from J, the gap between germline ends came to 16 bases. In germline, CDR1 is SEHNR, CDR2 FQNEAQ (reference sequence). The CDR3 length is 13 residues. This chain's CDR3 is CASRAANGEEQYF. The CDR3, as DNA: TGTGCCAGCAGAGCTGCCAACGGGGAAGAGCAGTACTTC.

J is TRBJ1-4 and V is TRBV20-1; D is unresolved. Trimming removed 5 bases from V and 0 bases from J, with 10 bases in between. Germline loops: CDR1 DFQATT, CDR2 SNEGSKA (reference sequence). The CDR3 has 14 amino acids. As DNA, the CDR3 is TGCAGTGCTGCCGAACGGGCAACTAATGAAAAACTGTTTTTT. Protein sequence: CSAAERATNEKLFF.

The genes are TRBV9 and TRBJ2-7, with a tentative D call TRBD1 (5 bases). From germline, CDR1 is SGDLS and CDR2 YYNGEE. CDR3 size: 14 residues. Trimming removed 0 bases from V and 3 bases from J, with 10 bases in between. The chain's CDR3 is CASSVEWGSYEQYF. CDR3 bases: TGTGCCAGCAGCGTAGAGTGGGGCAGCTACGAGCAGTACTTC.

The CDR3 sequence is CASSGDRSYTGELFF. CDR3 nucleotides: TGTGCCAGCAGCGGAGACAGGTCCTACACCGGGGAGCTGTTTTTT. The chain links TRBV9 to TRBJ2-2, with a weak D call TRBD1 (6 bases). V was cut by 3 bases and J by 3 bases, with 12 bases left in between. The CDR3 has 15 amino acids. Germline-derived CDR1 and CDR2 are SGDLS and YYNGEE.

CDR3 region: CATGPAGRQPQHF. CDR3 in DNA: TGTGCCACCGGTCCTGCGGGGCGACAGCCCCAGCATTTT. The V call is TRBV27, the J call TRBJ1-5; TRBD1 is a possible D gene (5 bases). Germline V gives CDR1 MNHEY, CDR2 SMNVEV (reference sequence). This CDR3 has 13 amino acids. Trimming took 10 bases from V and 7 from J, leaving 17 bases between them.

The chain's CDR3 is CASSLGAGLEETQYF. CDR3 coding DNA: TGTGCCAGCAGTTTAGGGGCAGGGTTAGAAGAGACCCAGTACTTC. The chain carries TRBV27 and TRBJ2-5; possible D gene TRBD1, 5 bases. Germline lookup yields CDR1 MNHEY and CDR2 SMNVEV (reference sequence). Trimming stripped 2 bases from V and 3 bases from J, with 13 bases between. The CDR3 is 15 amino acids.

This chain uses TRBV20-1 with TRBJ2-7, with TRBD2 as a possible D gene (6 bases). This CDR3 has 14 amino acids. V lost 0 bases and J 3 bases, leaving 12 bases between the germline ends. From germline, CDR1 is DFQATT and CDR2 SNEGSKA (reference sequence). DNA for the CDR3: TGCAGTGCTAGAGATCTGGAGGGTGACTACGAGCAGTACTTC. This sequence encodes CSARDLEGDYEQYF.

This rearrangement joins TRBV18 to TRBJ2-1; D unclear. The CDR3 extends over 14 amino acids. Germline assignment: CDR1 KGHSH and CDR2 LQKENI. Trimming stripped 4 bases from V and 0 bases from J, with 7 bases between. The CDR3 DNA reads TGTGCCAGCTCACAAGTGAGCTCCTACAATGAGCAGTTCTTC. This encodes CASSQVSSYNEQFF.

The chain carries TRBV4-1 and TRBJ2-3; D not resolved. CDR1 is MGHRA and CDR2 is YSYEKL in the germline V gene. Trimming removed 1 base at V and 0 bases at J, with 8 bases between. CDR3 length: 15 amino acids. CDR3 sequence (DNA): TGCGCCAGCAGCCAAGTTCTGGACAGCACAGATACGCAGTATTTT. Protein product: CASSQVLDSTDTQYF.

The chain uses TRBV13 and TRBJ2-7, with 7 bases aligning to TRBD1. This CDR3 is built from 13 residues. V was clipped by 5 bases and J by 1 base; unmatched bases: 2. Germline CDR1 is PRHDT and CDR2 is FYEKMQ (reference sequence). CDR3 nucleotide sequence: TGTGCCAGCAGCGACAGGGATTCCTACGAGCAGTACTTC. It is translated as CASSDRDSYEQYF.

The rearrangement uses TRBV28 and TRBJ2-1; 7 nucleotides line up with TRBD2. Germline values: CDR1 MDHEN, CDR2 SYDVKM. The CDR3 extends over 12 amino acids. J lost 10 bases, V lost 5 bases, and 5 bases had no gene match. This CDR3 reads CASSGTTPEQFF. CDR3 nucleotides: TGTGCCAGCAGTGGGACTACCCCGGAGCAGTTCTTC.